The 8 T cell receptor beta chains below come from one sample, sequenced in a study of cytotoxic CD8 clonotypes in ibrutinib-treated CLL (dated by TCRdb to about 2021). The time point label corresponds to: approximately 2 years on ibrutinib. To prepare the library, the immunoSEQ multiplex PCR assay was applied. TCRdb's version of the immuneACCESS table is confined to in-frame rearrangements and falls short of the full clone set. An unresolved V gene accounts for under half of the shortfall where checked; the remainder is of unknown origin. This sample has over 150,000 clones in its table, and approximately 72% of those were observed once. The top ten constitute under 15% of the sample. The sample consisted of PBMCs, taken after 24 months of ibrutinib treatment. These receptors came from a human donor with chronic lymphocytic leukemia.

The J gene is TRBJ1-2, the V gene TRBV7-9; D is unclear. From germline, CDR1 is SEHNR and CDR2 FQNEAQ (reference sequence). V gave up 5 bases and J gave up 6 bases, with 10 bases separating them. The CDR3 is made up of 12 amino acids. The CDR3 coding sequence is TGTGCCAGCAGCCTCGTCCGGGATGGCTACACCTTC. The encoded protein is CASSLVRDGYTF.

The chain joins TRBV2 to TRBJ2-2; maybe TRBD2 (5 bases). V lost 10 bases to trimming and J lost 7 bases, with 19 bases between them. CDR1 is SNHLY and CDR2 is FYNNEI in the germline V gene. CDR3 length: 14 amino acids. CDR3: CATARGRLIGELFF. CDR3 bases: TGTGCCACCGCTCGAGGGCGCTTAATCGGGGAGCTGTTTTTT.

The genes are TRBV28 and TRBJ1-5; D is ambiguous. The germline gives CDR1 MDHEN, CDR2 SYDVKM. With 5 bases removed from V and 1 base from J, the gap between germline ends came to 15 bases. The CDR3 length is 16 residues. CDR3 DNA sequence: TGTGCCAGCAGTCCATTGACGGAAATCAGCAATCAGCCCCAGCATTTT. Its translation: CASSPLTEISNQPQHF.

The chain joins TRBV30 to TRBJ2-7; possibly TRBD2 for D (5 bases). The CDR3 is made up of 13 amino acids. The V end lost 2 bases, the J end lost 3 bases, and 11 bases lay between the germline ends. Germline V lookup: CDR1 GTSNPN, CDR2 SVGIG (reference sequence). Here the CDR3 DNA reads TGTGCCTGGAGTACCGGGAACCACTACGAGCAGTACTTC. Residues: CAWSTGNHYEQYF.

V is TRBV7-6 and J is TRBJ1-5, with a tentative D call TRBD1 (5 bases). CDR1 SGHVS and CDR2 FNYEAQ come from the germline V gene. With 8 bases removed from V and 9 bases from J, the gap between germline ends came to 20 bases. There are 14 residues in the CDR3. CDR3 nucleotide sequence: TGTGCCAGCCACCCCTTGGGGCCCTTGGGGCCCCAGCATTTT. It encodes CASHPLGPLGPQHF.

The V gene is TRBV5-6, the J gene TRBJ2-3; no definite D call. The germline V gene has CDR1 SGHDT and CDR2 YYEEEE. With 2 bases removed from V and 4 bases from J, the gap between germline ends came to 11 bases. This CDR3 spans 14 amino acids. CDR3 nucleotide sequence: TGTGCCAGCAGCTTTAGTACAGCAGCAGATACGCAGTATTTT. The encoded protein is CASSFSTAADTQYF.

The chain recombines TRBV5-1 with TRBJ2-7; the D call may be TRBD1 or TRBD2 (5 bases each). The CDR3 is 15 amino acids. V was clipped by 0 bases and J by 6 bases, with 16 bases between them. CDR1 is SGHRS, CDR2 YFSETQ, per germline. The DNA for the CDR3 is TGCGCCAGCAGCTTGGATGGGGGAGCCTTCAGCGAGCAGTACTTC. This translates into CASSLDGGAFSEQYF.

J is TRBJ2-1 and V is TRBV11-3, with 8 bases lining up with TRBD1. Germline values: CDR1 SGHNT, CDR2 YENEEA. The CDR3 contains 15 residues. Trimming cost V 2 bases and J 2 bases; bases outside gene matches: 2. The CDR3 nucleotides are TGTGCCAGCAGCTTATGGGGACAGGCCTACAATGAGCAGTTCTTC. Translation: CASSLWGQAYNEQFF. Full variable domain (rest looked up from reference TRBV11-3 and TRBJ2-1): EAGVVQSPRYKIIEKKQPVAFWCNPISGHNTLYWYLQNLGQGPELLIRYENEEAVDDSQLPKDRFSAERLKGVDSTLKIQPAELGDSAVYLCASSLWGQAYNEQFFGPGTRLTVL.